Presented here are 14 T cell receptor beta chains from one specimen sequenced in a study of T cell repertoires in cytomegalovirus infection. TCRdb reprocessed the reads with MiXCR, giving one entry per CDR3 protein. The table lists about 360,000 distinct CDR3 sequences, approximately 30% of them singletons, with roughly 14% in the top ten. For these receptors, no antigen is known. This specimen consisted of cultured PBMCs, obtained from culture after CMV antigen stimulation. These receptors originate from a human donor in good health (CMV status not recorded). Some clones in this sample may be carry-over from other donors' samples.

The rearrangement uses TRBV11-3 and TRBJ1-2; D unresolved. V shed 1 base and J shed 5 bases, with 8 bases lying between them. CDR1 is SGHNT and CDR2 is YENEEA in the germline V gene. The CDR3 loop spans 13 amino acids. CDR3 sequence reads: CASSLGFDYGYTF. The CDR3 nucleotides are TGTGCCAGCAGCTTAGGGTTTGATTATGGCTACACCTTC.

The chain is built from TRBV20-1 and TRBJ1-6; D unresolved. V was trimmed by 0 bases and J by 7 bases, leaving 10 bases between them. The CDR3 spans 14 residues. Germline V gene lookup returns CDR1 DFQATT and CDR2 SNEGSKA (reference sequence). The CDR3 nucleotides read TGCAGTGCTAGAGAAGTGGCATGGAATTCACCCCTCCACTTT. It translates to CSAREVAWNSPLHF.

In this sample, this clonotype turned up a few times. The chain couples TRBV12-5 to TRBJ1-2; weak D call: TRBD1 (6 bases). V was pared by 5 bases and J by 0 bases, with 10 bases between. The CDR3 is 14 amino acids. Per germline, CDR1 LGHNT and CDR2 FRNRAP. CDR3 nucleotides: TGTGCTAGTGGTCCGGGACACACTAACTATGGCTACACCTTC. Its translation: CASGPGHTNYGYTF.

This clonotype was counted between two and nine times. The rearrangement uses TRBV20-1 and TRBJ2-3; TRBD2 matches at 9 bases. The length of the CDR3 is 17 residues. The germline V gene encodes CDR1 DFQATT and CDR2 SNEGSKA (reference sequence). V was clipped by 2 bases and J by 0 bases; unmatched bases: 9. CDR3 coding DNA: TGCAGTGCTAGAAGGGGCCTAGCGGGAACTAGCACAGATACGCAGTATTTT. As protein: CSARRGLAGTSTDTQYF.

This chain joins TRBV4-1 and TRBJ2-1; TRBD2 matches 7 bases. The CDR3 is made up of 17 amino acids. Germline V gene lookup returns CDR1 MGHRA and CDR2 YSYEKL. Losses at the gene ends were 1 base for V and 9 bases for J; bases not matched to a gene: 15. CDR3 nucleotides: TGCGCCAGCAGCCAAGTCGGGTTTGGCGGGAGTGGTATTGAGCAGTTCTTC. It codes for CASSQVGFGGSGIEQFF.

The rearrangement uses TRBV28 and TRBJ1-2, with 8 bases identical to TRBD1. Germline loops: CDR1 MDHEN, CDR2 SYDVKM. Losses at the gene ends were 9 bases for V and 5 bases for J; bases not matched to a gene: 5. The CDR3 spans 12 residues. For the CDR3, the DNA is TGTGCCAGTAGGACAGGGCTTTATGGCTACACCTTC. It encodes CASRTGLYGYTF.

The CDR3 region has the DNA TGTGCCAGCAGCTTAGCTGGCAGGGGCGACAATGAGCAGTTCTTC. It encodes CASSLAGRGDNEQFF. V is TRBV7-2 and J is TRBJ2-1, with a tentative D call TRBD1 (6 bases). Germline V gene lookup returns CDR1 SGHTA and CDR2 FQGNSA. V was pared by 0 bases and J by 5 bases, with 11 bases between. This CDR3 is 15 amino acids long.

This clonotype was counted between two and nine times. J is TRBJ2-1 and V is TRBV4-3; D gene unclear. Germline CDR1 and CDR2: LGHNA and YSLEER. The ends were cut back, 3 bases at V and 7 bases at J, with 16 bases in the middle. The CDR3 extends over 15 amino acids. The CDR3 protein is CASSQELPLPNEQFF. DNA of the CDR3: TGCGCCAGCAGCCAGGAATTACCCTTGCCTAATGAGCAGTTCTTC.

The chain couples TRBV19 to TRBJ2-3; TRBD1 is a possible D gene (5 bases). This CDR3 spans 14 amino acids. Germline loops: CDR1 LNHDA, CDR2 SQIVND (reference sequence). The V end lost 4 bases, the J end lost 4 bases, and 12 bases lay between the germline ends. CDR3 sequence (DNA): TGTGCCAGTAGTAAAGCACAGGTCCCAGATACGCAGTATTTT. Protein product: CASSKAQVPDTQYF.

The chain is built from TRBV12-3 or TRBV12-4 and TRBJ1-4; D ambiguous. Trimming stripped 10 bases from V and 8 bases from J, with 17 bases between. The CDR3 extends over 13 amino acids. In nucleotides, the CDR3 is TGTGCCATCGGAAGGCAGGCGGGGGAAAAACTGTTTTTT. Amino acids: CAIGRQAGEKLFF.

This clonotype was observed many times. This chain joins TRBV7-2 and TRBJ2-5; D perhaps matches TRBD2 (6 bases). The V gene lost 5 bases and the J gene lost 5 bases, with 15 bases spanning the gap. The CDR3 runs to 14 residues. Germline-derived CDR1 and CDR2 are SGHTA and FQGNSA. The CDR3 loop is CASSIRGSSETQYF. Written as DNA, the CDR3 is TGTGCCAGCAGCATCCGGGGGTCTAGTGAGACCCAGTACTTC.

With regard to this clonotype: One end of the junction fails to match germline, which may point to a read error. The J gene is TRBJ2-2, the V gene TRBV23-1; D is possibly TRBD1 or TRBD2 (5 bases each). TRBV23-1 is classed as an ORF, of uncertain function. The CDR3 is 17 amino acids. The DNA of the CDR3 is TGCGCCAGCAGTCAAAGAGTCAGGGACCCGAAGACCGGGGAGCTGTTTTTT. Translated, it gives CASSQRVRDPKTGELFF.

The V call is TRBV28, the J call TRBJ1-1, with a possible D match to TRBD1 (6 bases). Trimming cost V 7 bases and J 1 base, with 10 bases left between them. From germline, CDR1 is MDHEN and CDR2 SYDVKM. The CDR3 has 13 amino acids. CDR3: CASIGGANTEAFF. The CDR3 nucleotides read TGTGCCAGCATTGGGGGGGCGAACACTGAAGCTTTCTTT.

This clonotype was recorded a few times. This CDR3 is CAISESTGKNYGYTF. DNA for the CDR3: TGTGCCATCAGTGAGTCAACAGGGAAAAACTATGGCTACACCTTC. V and J are TRBV10-3 and TRBJ1-2, with TRBD1 as a possible D gene (6 bases). From germline, CDR1 is ENHRY and CDR2 SYGVKD. The CDR3 runs 15 residues. Trimming took off 0 bases at V and 2 bases at J, with 10 bases between the two ends.